The 10 T cell receptor beta chains below all came from one sample that was sequenced in a study of blood T cell repertoires in COVID-19. Sequencing used immunoSEQ multiplex PCR; TCRdb keeps in-frame clones, though not all of them. This sample carries over 450,000 clones, roughly 89% of them seen once, and the ten largest clones take roughly 8%. The sequencing sample was made of peripheral blood. Receptor source: a woman aged 45 to 65 with COVID-19, enrolled during active disease.

The gene calls are TRBV28 and TRBJ1-5, with 7 nucleotides matching TRBD1. V lost 3 bases, J lost 4 bases, and 6 bases stayed unmatched. The CDR3 runs to 15 residues. CDR1 is MDHEN and CDR2 is SYDVKM in the germline V gene. The CDR3 loop reads CASSFDRVGNQPQHF. CDR3 bases: TGTGCCAGCAGTTTCGACAGGGTTGGGAATCAGCCCCAGCATTTT.

The genes are TRBV20-1 and TRBJ1-1; D is possibly TRBD1 (5 bases). The CDR3 runs 11 residues. V was trimmed by 7 bases and J by 8 bases, leaving 14 bases between them. Germline CDR1 and CDR2: DFQATT and SNEGSKA (reference sequence). The CDR3 sequence: CSGAGLAEAFF. CDR3 nucleotides: TGCAGTGGTGCGGGGCTCGCGGAAGCTTTCTTT.

This clone was picked up one time. The chain couples TRBV2 to TRBJ2-3; 7 bases are a match to TRBD1. CDR3 length: 12 amino acids. Per the germline V gene, CDR1 is SNHLY and CDR2 is FYNNEI. V shed 7 bases, J shed 4 bases, and the junction held 2 bases outside the gene matches. CDR3 region: CASNQGADTQYF. Written as DNA, the CDR3 is TGTGCCAGCAACCAGGGGGCAGATACGCAGTATTTT.

This rearrangement joins TRBV29-1 to TRBJ2-4; 7 positions match TRBD2. Germline V gene sequence: CDR1 SQVTM, CDR2 ANQGSEA. The trim removed 8 bases at V and 0 bases at J, leaving 7 bases unmatched. The CDR3 runs 14 residues. In DNA, the CDR3 is TGCAGCTTTGTGGGGGGGAAAGCCAAAAACATTCAGTACTTC. Translating gives CSFVGGKAKNIQYF.

The chain carries TRBV5-6 and TRBJ1-2; perhaps TRBD1 as D (5 bases). The CDR3 extends over 12 amino acids. V was trimmed by 3 bases and J by 8 bases, leaving 11 bases between them. CDR1 SGHDT and CDR2 YYEEEE come from the germline V gene. CDR3 region: CASSWGSRGYTF. The CDR3 nucleotides are TGTGCCAGCAGCTGGGGCTCTCGGGGCTACACCTTC.

The chain combines TRBV7-9 with TRBJ2-3; 8 nucleotides agree with TRBD1. Germline CDR1 reads SEHNR; CDR2 reads FQNEAQ (reference sequence). J lost 1 base, V lost 0 bases, and 0 bases had no gene match. CDR3 length: 15 residues. The CDR3 sequence is CASSLAGQGTDTQYF. As DNA, the CDR3 is TGTGCCAGCAGCTTAGCGGGACAGGGCACAGATACGCAGTATTTT.

This chain uses TRBV6-5 with TRBJ2-3, with D possibly TRBD2 on 5 matching bases. Trimming stripped 6 bases from V and 3 bases from J, with 16 bases between. Germline V CDR1 and CDR2: MNHEY, SVGAGI. The CDR3 is 15 amino acids. The CDR3 nucleotides are TGTGCCAGCAGCCCCACATGGACTTCTACAGATACGCAGTATTTT. As protein: CASSPTWTSTDTQYF.

The chain combines TRBV30 with TRBJ1-1; possibly TRBD1 for D (5 bases). CDR1 is GTSNPN, CDR2 SVGIG, per germline (reference sequence). The V gene lost 4 bases and the J gene lost 1 base, with 10 bases spanning the gap. The CDR3 extends over 13 amino acids. The CDR3 loop reads CAWNRQGNTEAFF. CDR3 in DNA: TGTGCCTGGAATCGGCAGGGGAACACTGAAGCTTTCTTT.

The V gene is TRBV10-2, the J gene TRBJ1-1, with 9 positions matching TRBD1. Trimming removed 6 bases from V and 1 base from J; junction bases left unmatched: 3. This CDR3 is built from 14 residues. The V gene's germline CDR1 is WSHSY and CDR2 SAAADI. DNA of the CDR3: TGCGCCAGCAGGGCACAGGGGGCGAACACTGAAGCTTTCTTT. Its translation: CASRAQGANTEAFF.

The chain links TRBV3-1 (or the pseudogene TRBV3-2) to TRBJ2-6; D remains unclear. The CDR3 runs to 16 residues. Trimming removed 4 bases at V and 2 bases at J, with 12 bases between. Germline-derived CDR1 and CDR2 are LGHDT and YNNKEL (reference sequence). CDR3 in amino acids: CASSPPGSAGANVLTF. The CDR3 coding sequence is TGTGCCAGCAGCCCCCCGGGTTCAGCTGGGGCCAACGTCCTGACTTTC.